This T cell receptor beta chain originates from a study of blood T cell repertoires in COVID-19. As for the study in general: T cells, B-cell-depleted T cells, or PBMCs provided the cDNA or gDNA that served as material.

This table comes from immunoSEQ multiplex PCR, and its TCRdb copy is limited to in-frame clones, with some not included. Here the sample spans some 180,000 clones, about 79% being singletons. The CDR3 is 14 residues long. Per the germline V gene, CDR1 is SGHRS and CDR2 is YFSETQ. V lost 3 bases and J 1 base, leaving 10 bases between the germline ends. Sample: peripheral blood. This sequence was found in a human donor in a cohort sampled during active COVID-19. The J gene is TRBJ2-5, the V gene TRBV5-1, with a tentative D call TRBD1 (5 bases). The CDR3: CASSYGQSQETQYF. CDR3 DNA: TGCGCCAGCAGCTACGGACAATCCCAAGAGACCCAGTACTTC.